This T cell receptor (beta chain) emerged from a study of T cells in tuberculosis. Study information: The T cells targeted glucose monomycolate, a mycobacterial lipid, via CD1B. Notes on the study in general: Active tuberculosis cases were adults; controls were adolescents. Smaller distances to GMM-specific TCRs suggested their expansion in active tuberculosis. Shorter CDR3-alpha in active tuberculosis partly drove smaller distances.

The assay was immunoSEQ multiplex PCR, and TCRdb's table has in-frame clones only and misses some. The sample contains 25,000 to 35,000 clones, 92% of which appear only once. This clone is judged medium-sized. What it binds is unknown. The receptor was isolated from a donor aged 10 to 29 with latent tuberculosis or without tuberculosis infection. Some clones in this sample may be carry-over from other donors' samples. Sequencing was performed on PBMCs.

DNA of the CDR3: TGTGCCAGCAGCTTTGCAGGGGGCGGCTACAATGAGCAGTTCTTC. It yields the protein CASSFAGGGYNEQFF. The chain couples TRBV5-5 to TRBJ2-1; TRBD1 matches at 8 bases. The junction had 4 bases not matched to a gene; V was cut back by 2 bases and J by 3 bases. The length of the CDR3 is 15 residues. Germline assignment: CDR1 SGHKS and CDR2 YYEKEE (reference sequence).